This T cell receptor (beta chain) is from a study of blood T cell repertoires in COVID-19. The study drew participants aged about 18 to 90 years from about two dozen US areas. V lost 7 bases to trimming and J lost 2 bases; unmatched junction nucleotides: 8. The CDR3 is made up of 15 amino acids. Germline CDR1 is LNHDA and CDR2 is SQIVND (reference sequence). As originally analysed: By means of reference gene primer amplification, nucleated cell counts were estimated. Clones were sequenced by immunoSEQ multiplex PCR, and TCRdb holds only the in-frame ones, with some missing. The V and J calls and clone size come from that table; D and trimming were worked out from the DNA. The table lists roughly 250,000 clones, around 90% of them singletons.

The sample comprised PBMCs or T cells enriched from blood (not recorded which). This chain uses TRBV19 with TRBJ1-5; TRBD1 matches at 7 bases. The clonotype comes from a woman in her 30s with acute COVID-19. The CDR3 loop is CASTPTGSGNQPQHF. As DNA, the CDR3 is TGTGCCAGTACTCCGACAGGGTCGGGCAATCAGCCCCAGCATTTT.